The sequence of this T cell receptor beta chain was determined in a study of cytomegalovirus exposure and HLA in healthy donors. Use of 60 Vbeta and 13 Jbeta primers characterized the PCR. TCRdb keeps only in-frame clones here, not all; method: immunoSEQ multiplex PCR. The repertoire includes roughly 160,000 clones, roughly 87% of them detected once, and under 0.95% sits in the top ten. CDR1 is SEHNR, CDR2 FQNEAQ, per germline (reference sequence). The CDR3 is made up of 15 amino acids. V gave up 2 bases and J gave up 4 bases; unmatched junction bases: 6. This clone was observed a handful of times. V gene TRBV7-9 combines with J gene TRBJ2-3; 7 nucleotides line up with TRBD2. The sequence was collected from a woman aged 25-40 years in good health and CMV-seronegative. Sequencing was carried out using PBMCs. Written as DNA, the CDR3 is TGTGCCAGCAGCTTAAGTACGGGGAGGGCAGATACGCAGTATTTT. Its translation is CASSLSTGRADTQYF. Full variable domain (rest looked up from reference TRBV7-9 and TRBJ2-3): DTGVSQNPRHKITKRGQNVTFRCDPISEHNRLYWYRQTLGQGPEFLTYFQNEAQLEKSRLLSDRFSAERPKGSFSTLEIQRTEQGDSAMYLCASSLSTGRADTQYFGPGTRLTVL.